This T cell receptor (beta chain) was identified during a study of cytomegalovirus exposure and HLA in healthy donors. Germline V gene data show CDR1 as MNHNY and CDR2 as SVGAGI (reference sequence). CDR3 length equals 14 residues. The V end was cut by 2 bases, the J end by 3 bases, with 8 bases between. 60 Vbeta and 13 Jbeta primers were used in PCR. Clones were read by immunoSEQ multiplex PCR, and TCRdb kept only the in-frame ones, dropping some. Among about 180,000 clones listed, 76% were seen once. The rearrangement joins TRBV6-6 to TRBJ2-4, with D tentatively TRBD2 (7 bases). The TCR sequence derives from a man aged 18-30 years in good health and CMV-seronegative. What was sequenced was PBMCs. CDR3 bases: TGTGCCAGCAGTTACAGGGGGGGCAAAAACATTCAGTACTTC. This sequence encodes CASSYRGGKNIQYF.